What follows are 2 T cell receptor beta chains derived from one specimen sequenced in a study of technical replicates of blood from four donors. Measured with immunoSEQ multiplex PCR; TCRdb has only the in-frame clones, and not every one. The sample consists of approximately 79,000 clones, around nine tenths of them appearing once. The sequencing sample was made of T cells isolated from PBMCs. Every receptor here comes from a human donor in good health.

CDR3 DNA: TGTGCCAGCAGCGAAAACAGGGTTGAGTACACTGAAGCTTTCTTT. Protein: CASSENRVEYTEAFF. The genes are TRBV9 and TRBJ1-1; the D gene is possibly TRBD1 (6 bases). Between the trimmed V and J ends, which lost 3 bases and 3 bases, there was a span of 15 bases. This CDR3 contains 15 residues. The V gene's germline CDR1 is SGDLS and CDR2 YYNGEE. The complete variable domain, with remaining parts taken from reference TRBV9 and TRBJ1-1, reads DSGVTQTPKHLITATGQRVTLRCSPRSGDLSVYWYQQSLDQGLQFLIQYYNGEERAKGNILERFSAQQFPDLHSELNLSSLELGDSALYFCASSENRVEYTEAFFGQGTRLTVV.

V and J are TRBV4-1 and TRBJ2-5; D is unclear. CDR3 size: 13 residues. Germline CDR1 reads MGHRA; CDR2 reads YSYEKL. The V end lost 1 base, the J end lost 5 bases, and 8 bases lay between the germline ends. As DNA, the CDR3 is TGCGCCAGCAGCCAAGTTTTGCGCGAGACCCAGTACTTC. Translating it yields CASSQVLRETQYF.